This paragraph reports one T cell receptor (beta chain). Its specific antigen is unknown. Qualities for individual bases were not recorded, and no much larger clone is one base off. The CDR3 runs 11 residues from the cysteine to the phenylalanine. Only the CDR3 part of the read is kept: 33 bases, read in frame from the first base. Deletion took 2 bases off V and 6 bases off J, with a span of 7 bases between the germline ends. The CDR1 and CDR2 encoded by the germline V gene (reference sequence) are GTSNPN and SVGIG. Preparation of the library involved the immunoSEQ multiplex PCR assay. In TCRdb, the immuneACCESS table is reduced to in-frame sequences with V and J assigned. These tables do not hold every clone; where another copy was compared, an unresolved V gene accounts for under half, and the others remain unexplained. The sample has 85,000 to 90,000 clones on record, around nine tenths of them singletons. The top ten constitute 20% to 25% of the sample.

This sample was included in a study of control samples from healthy donors and cancer patients (dated by TCRdb to the early 2020s). The V and J segments used are TRBV30 and TRBJ1-1; no confident D gene assignment can be made. Material: blood. This clonotype was sampled from a man aged 30 to 39 in good health. The base sequence is TGTGCCTGGAGTAGGGCGGCTGAAGCTTTCTTT. Its product reads: CAWSRAAEAFF.